Included here is one TCR beta chain sequence, with context. This entry comes from a study of blood T cell repertoires in COVID-19. Overall study: Some COVID-19 samples were acute and others convalescent; all came from the United States, Italy and Spain. The analysed material was cDNA or gDNA that came from T cells, B-cell-depleted T cells, or PBMCs.

As originally analysed: Reference gene primers were amplified, and this amplification served to estimate nucleated cell counts. Data came from immunoSEQ multiplex PCR; TCRdb stores just in-frame clones and leaves some out. The V and J calls and clone size are taken from that table; D and trimming were inferred from the DNA. The repertoire has 100,000 or so clones, roughly four fifths of them found once; the top ten carry over 8.5%. The CDR3 length is 12 residues. Trimming removed 1 base from V and 4 bases from J, with 4 bases in between. Germline V CDR1 and CDR2: SGHKS, YYEKEE (reference sequence). The receptor was isolated from a woman between 65 and 79 years old with acute or convalescent COVID-19. Material for sequencing was peripheral blood. The rearrangement joins TRBV5-5 to TRBJ2-3; no definite D call. The CDR3 is CASSLSSDTQYF. The DNA for the CDR3 is TGTGCCAGCAGCTTGTCGTCAGATACGCAGTATTTT.